One sample yielded the 28 T cell receptor beta chains listed below, sequenced in a study of cytomegalovirus exposure and HLA in healthy donors. Researchers ran the PCR with 60 Vbeta and 13 Jbeta primers. TCRdb's copy holds only in-frame clones and misses some; the assay was immunoSEQ multiplex PCR. Here the sample spans about 130,000 clones, 80% being singletons. Input material: PBMCs. The source of these receptors is a man aged 25 to 40 in good health.

This clone was detected a few times. V and J are TRBV29-1 and TRBJ2-7, with 9 bases identical to TRBD2. V lost 6 bases and J lost 2; bases outside the gene matches: 8. The germline gives CDR1 SQVTM, CDR2 ANQGSEA. The CDR3 totals 14 residues. CDR3 nucleotides: TGCAGCGTATCGACTAGCGGACCCCCCTACGAGCAGTACTTC. This translates into CSVSTSGPPYEQYF.

This clone was seen more than once but under ten times. The genes are TRBV28 and TRBJ2-6, with D perhaps matching TRBD2 (6 bases). Germline assignment: CDR1 MDHEN and CDR2 SYDVKM. V was shortened by 8 bases and J by 0 bases, with 11 bases between the two germline ends. This CDR3 is 15 amino acids long. This CDR3 reads CASGRRASGANVLTF. The CDR3 DNA reads TGTGCCAGCGGAAGGAGGGCCTCTGGGGCCAACGTCCTGACTTTC.

The J gene is TRBJ1-5, the V gene TRBV7-2; D uncertain. There are 15 residues in the CDR3. Germline CDR1 SGHTA, CDR2 FQGNSA. The V and J ends lost 5 bases and 1 base respectively, with 12 bases between them. Written as DNA, the CDR3 is TGTGCCAGCAGCCCCTCGAGGGTAAGCAATCAGCCCCAGCATTTT. This encodes CASSPSRVSNQPQHF. The full variable domain, its missing parts supplied by reference TRBV7-2 and TRBJ1-5, is GAGVSQSPSNKVTEKGKDVELRCDPISGHTALYWYRQSLGQGLEFLIYFQGNSAPDKSGLPSDRFSAERTGGSVSTLTIQRTQQEDSAVYLCASSPSRVSNQPQHFGDGTRLSIL.

The rearrangement links TRBV2 to TRBJ1-1, with 7 bases aligning to TRBD1. CDR3 length: 15 residues. Germline trimming cut 8 bases from V and 0 bases from J; bases unmatched to any gene: 9. Germline loops: CDR1 SNHLY, CDR2 FYNNEI. CDR3 nucleotides: TGTGCCAGCGGAAGACAGGGTGGACTGAACACTGAAGCTTTCTTT. Encoded protein: CASGRQGGLNTEAFF.

The chain uses TRBV4-3 and TRBJ2-3, with D possibly being TRBD2 (5 bases). Germline CDR1 LGHNA, CDR2 YSLEER. The V gene lost 0 bases and the J gene lost 4 bases, with 14 bases spanning the gap. This CDR3 has 16 amino acids. The CDR3, as DNA: TGCGCCAGCAGCCAAGAAGCTAGCCGTGGGGCAGATACGCAGTATTTT. It is translated as CASSQEASRGADTQYF.

This clone was detected only a few times. The CDR3 loop is CASSVEGGLGTNEKLFF. CDR3 DNA: TGTGCCAGCAGCGTAGAAGGAGGTTTGGGAACTAATGAAAAACTGTTTTTT. The chain recombines TRBV9 with TRBJ1-4; D gene unclear. The CDR3 is 17 residues long. Germline V gene lookup returns CDR1 SGDLS and CDR2 YYNGEE. Between the trimmed V and J ends, which lost 0 bases and 1 base, there was a span of 13 bases.

The chain links TRBV5-4 to TRBJ2-1; D possibly corresponds to TRBD1 (6 bases). V was shortened by 0 bases and J by 6 bases, with 7 bases between the two germline ends. Germline CDR1 and CDR2: SGHNT and YYREEE (reference sequence). This CDR3 has 13 residues. CDR3 protein: CASSLAGVNEQFF. CDR3 DNA sequence: TGTGCCAGCAGCTTGGCAGGGGTCAATGAGCAGTTCTTC.

CDR3: CASSPGGTQYF. The DNA of the CDR3 is TGTGCCAGCAGTCCGGGGGGAACCCAGTACTTC. V is TRBV27 and J is TRBJ2-5; 7 bases are shared with TRBD2. V was pared by 5 bases and J by 8 bases, with 2 bases of the junction left unmatched. CDR3 length: 11 amino acids. Per germline, CDR1 MNHEY and CDR2 SMNVEV (reference sequence).

This chain uses TRBV2 with TRBJ2-5; D unclear. The CDR3 is 13 amino acids. Between the trimmed V and J ends, which lost 4 bases and 3 bases, there was a span of 9 bases. The germline gives CDR1 SNHLY, CDR2 FYNNEI. The DNA for the CDR3 is TGTGCCAGCAGTGTGGTTGCGGAAGAGACCCAGTACTTC. Residues: CASSVVAEETQYF.

The rearrangement uses TRBV5-1 and TRBJ2-1; 7 bases are a match to TRBD2. Germline V lookup: CDR1 SGHRS, CDR2 YFSETQ. The CDR3 is 15 amino acids. The junction had 12 bases not matched to a gene; V was cut back by 6 bases and J by 6 bases. CDR3 sequence: CASTVSAGVFNEQFF. The DNA for the CDR3 is TGCGCCAGCACCGTGTCGGCGGGAGTTTTCAATGAGCAGTTCTTC.

A remark on this clone: The junction shows a germline mismatch at one end, possibly a read error. The rearrangement links TRBV7-9 to TRBJ2-7; the D is unclear. The germline CDR1 and CDR2 sequences are SEHNR and FQNEAQ (reference sequence). The CDR3 covers 12 residues. CDR3 amino acids: CSSSFSSYEQYF. The CDR3 DNA follows: TGTTCCAGCAGCTTTAGTTCCTACGAGCAGTACTTC. The complete variable domain, with remaining parts taken from reference TRBV7-9 and TRBJ2-7, reads DTGVSQNPRHKITKRGQNVTFRCDPISEHNRLYWYRQTLGQGPEFLTYFQNEAQLEKSRLLSDRFSAERPKGSFSTLEIQRTEQGDSAMYLCSSSFSSYEQYFGPGTRLTVT.

The gene calls are TRBV9 and TRBJ1-2, with D perhaps matching TRBD1 (5 bases). V was trimmed by 0 bases and J by 8 bases, leaving 17 bases between them. This CDR3 region has 15 residues. Germline V gives CDR1 SGDLS, CDR2 YYNGEE. In nucleotides, the CDR3 is TGTGCCAGCAGCGTAGAAGGGGTCCTGTCTGGCGGCTACACCTTC. It is translated as CASSVEGVLSGGYTF.

This clone was observed a single time. The chain joins TRBV2 to TRBJ2-3; 7 positions agree with TRBD2. CDR1 is SNHLY, CDR2 FYNNEI, per germline. The CDR3 spans 14 residues. Germline trimming cut 6 bases from V and 0 bases from J; bases unmatched to any gene: 3. In DNA, the CDR3 is TGTGCCAGCAGGGGCGGGGGTAGCACAGATACGCAGTATTTT. Translated: CASRGGGSTDTQYF.

V and J are TRBV9 and TRBJ2-3; 8 bases agree with TRBD2. CDR3 length: 17 amino acids. The germline V gene has CDR1 SGDLS and CDR2 YYNGEE. J lost 3 bases, V lost 0 bases, and 9 bases had no gene match. The CDR3 DNA follows: TGTGCCAGCAGCGTAGCGCGAAGCGGGAGAGAAACAGATACGCAGTATTTT. This codes for CASSVARSGRETDTQYF.

This chain links TRBV2 with TRBJ2-5, with D possibly being TRBD2 (6 bases). This CDR3 region has 15 residues. V lost 7 bases to trimming and J lost 3 bases, with 18 bases between them. In germline, CDR1 is SNHLY, CDR2 FYNNEI. DNA of the CDR3: TGTGCCAGCACCCCCGGGACTGGACAAGAAGAGACCCAGTACTTC. Amino acids: CASTPGTGQEETQYF.

The chain carries TRBV18 and TRBJ1-1, with TRBD1 as a possible D gene (5 bases). Looked up from germline, CDR1 is KGHSH and CDR2 is LQKENI. Deletions cut 3 bases from V and 8 bases from J, with 16 bases between. This CDR3 has 14 residues. CDR3 residues: CASSPGGSVVEAFF. The CDR3 DNA is TGTGCCAGCTCACCTGGGGGGAGCGTTGTAGAAGCTTTCTTT.

The gene calls are TRBV7-2 and TRBJ2-3; TRBD2 matches at 7 bases. Germline V gene sequence: CDR1 SGHTA, CDR2 FQGNSA. CDR3 size: 16 residues. The trim removed 1 base at V and 4 bases at J, leaving 8 bases unmatched. CDR3 DNA: TGTGCCAGCAGCTTAGGCGCGGGAGAGTCCGCAGATACGCAGTATTTT. It is translated as CASSLGAGESADTQYF.

The V and J genes are TRBV6-1 and TRBJ1-5, with 7 bases identical to TRBD1. Per the germline V gene, CDR1 is MNHNS and CDR2 is SASEGT. With V trimmed by 0 bases and J by 4 bases, 6 bases remained unmatched. CDR3 length equals 16 residues. The CDR3 nucleotides are TGTGCCAGCAGTGAAGCGCTTCGACAGGGAAATCAGCCCCAGCATTTT. Translated, it gives CASSEALRQGNQPQHF.

The chain has TRBV29-1 and TRBJ2-3; 7 bases fit TRBD2. J gave up 1 base and V 4 bases, and 5 bases lay outside the gene matches. The CDR3 contains 14 residues. The germline CDR1 and CDR2 sequences are SQVTM and ANQGSEA. The CDR3 spells CSVGGGTRTDTQYF. The CDR3 DNA sequence: TGCAGCGTTGGGGGGGGGACCCGCACAGATACGCAGTATTTT.

The chain is built from TRBV2 and TRBJ2-5, with a weak D call TRBD2 (6 bases). This CDR3 region has 13 residues. V lost 6 bases and J 5 bases, leaving 13 bases between the germline ends. The germline V gene encodes CDR1 SNHLY and CDR2 FYNNEI. This CDR3 is CASRSPGGETQYF. CDR3 bases: TGTGCCAGCAGGTCGCCAGGAGGGGAGACCCAGTACTTC.

V usage is TRBV19 and J usage is TRBJ2-3; 7 bases are shared with TRBD2. Per germline, CDR1 LNHDA and CDR2 SQIVND (reference sequence). Trimming at V came to 3 bases and at J to 2 bases, leaving 5 bases not matched to a gene. The CDR3 is made up of 15 amino acids. The CDR3 DNA follows: TGTGCCAGTAGTATTCTAGCGGTTTCCACAGATACGCAGTATTTT. Translated: CASSILAVSTDTQYF.

The rearrangement links TRBV11-2 to TRBJ1-6, with unresolved D. From germline, CDR1 is SGHAT and CDR2 FQNNGV. This CDR3 is built from 19 residues. V was pared by 0 bases and J by 4 bases, with 19 bases between. The CDR3 loop is CASSLDSSTGSLYNSPLHF. The CDR3 nucleotides are TGTGCCAGCAGCTTAGATTCTTCCACCGGGTCGCTATATAATTCACCCCTCCACTTT.

This clone has just one count. This chain connects TRBV5-1 to TRBJ2-5; D might be TRBD1 (6 bases). This CDR3 comprises 14 residues. V lost 4 bases, J lost 2 bases, and 12 bases lay in between. Per the germline V gene, CDR1 is SGHRS and CDR2 is YFSETQ. Written as DNA, the CDR3 is TGCGCCAGCAGCCCGCAGGGGAAGCAAGAGACCCAGTACTTC. Residues: CASSPQGKQETQYF.

The chain combines TRBV27 with TRBJ2-4; TRBD2 matches at 12 bases. This CDR3 contains 20 residues. J gave up 0 bases and V 4 bases, and 13 bases lay outside the gene matches. Germline V gene sequence: CDR1 MNHEY, CDR2 SMNVEV (reference sequence). The CDR3 nucleotides are TGTGCCAGCAGTTCGCGACTAGCGGGAGCTCTTTTACTAGCCAAAAACATTCAGTACTTC. The encoded protein is CASSSRLAGALLLAKNIQYF.

This clone occurred once. V and J are TRBV5-4 and TRBJ2-4; 12 bases are shared with TRBD2. Germline CDR1 and CDR2: SGHNT and YYREEE (reference sequence). CDR3 length equals 16 residues. V was pared by 4 bases and J by 5 bases, with 7 bases of the junction left unmatched. The CDR3 DNA is TGTGCCAGCAGCCGCGGACTAGCGGGATCCGAAAACATTCAGTACTTC. As protein: CASSRGLAGSENIQYF.

Points on this clone: Different DNA sequences within this sample yield the same CDR3. This rearrangement joins TRBV6-6 to TRBJ2-3, with D perhaps matching TRBD1 (6 bases). This CDR3 is 12 amino acids long. V lost 4 bases and J lost 6, with 8 bases in between. The V gene's germline CDR1 is MNHNY and CDR2 SVGAGI (reference sequence). CDR3 sequence (DNA): TGTGCCAGCAGTTCCCAGGGGGATACGCAGTATTTT. Protein product: CASSSQGDTQYF.

The V call is TRBV15, the J call TRBJ1-4, with no clear D. The germline V and J ends were trimmed by 0 bases and 13 bases, with 18 bases remaining between them. The CDR3 spans 15 residues. The germline V gene encodes CDR1 LNHNV and CDR2 YYDKDF (reference sequence). The CDR3 nucleotides read TGTGCCACCAGCAGAGATAGAGGAGGCGGGCGAGGACTGTTTTTT. It yields the protein CATSRDRGGGRGLFF.

V and J are TRBV7-6 and TRBJ2-7, with D tentatively TRBD1 (6 bases). The ends were cut back, 7 bases at V and 0 bases at J, with 22 bases in the middle. CDR3 length equals 17 residues. Germline CDR1 is SGHVS and CDR2 is FNYEAQ. The CDR3 here is CASTPGAGQIPSYEQYF. The CDR3 nucleotides read TGTGCCAGCACCCCAGGGGCAGGCCAGATCCCCTCCTACGAGCAGTACTTC.